The 27 T cell receptor beta chains listed next were all sequenced from one sample in a study of blood T cell repertoires in COVID-19. Libraries were prepared by immunoSEQ multiplex PCR; TCRdb keeps only in-frame clonotypes and omits some of them. The sample carries just over 90,000 clones, roughly 80% recorded once. The material sequenced was peripheral blood. The source is a human donor in a cohort sampled during active COVID-19.

This clone was recorded many times. The chain couples TRBV2 to TRBJ1-5; D is perhaps TRBD1 (5 bases). The CDR3 totals 15 residues. V shed 1 base and J shed 7 bases, with 14 bases lying between them. Germline-derived CDR1 and CDR2 are SNHLY and FYNNEI. The CDR3 bases are TGTGCCAGCAGTGAAGTCGGGGGGAAAGGACAGCCCCAGCATTTT. Translating gives CASSEVGGKGQPQHF.

In its sample, this clone was seen once. V usage is TRBV30 and J usage is TRBJ2-5; D unresolved. The V and J ends lost 0 bases and 4 bases respectively, with 12 bases between them. The CDR3 contains 14 residues. Germline CDR1 reads GTSNPN; CDR2 reads SVGIG (reference sequence). CDR3 in amino acids: CAWSVGRPGETQYF. The CDR3 DNA sequence: TGTGCCTGGAGTGTTGGCCGCCCGGGAGAGACCCAGTACTTC.

About this clone itself: The same CDR3 arises from other DNA sequences in this sample as well. The J gene is TRBJ1-3, the V gene TRBV18; no reliable D call. Trimming removed 3 bases at V and 1 base at J, with 4 bases between. The germline CDR1 and CDR2 sequences are KGHSH and LQKENI. This CDR3 comprises 13 residues. DNA of the CDR3: TGTGCCAGCTCACCCGGGTCTGGAAACACCATATATTTT. It is translated as CASSPGSGNTIYF.

The rearrangement joins TRBV2 to TRBJ2-7; 9 bases agree with TRBD1. The CDR3 loop spans 16 amino acids. The germline V gene has CDR1 SNHLY and CDR2 FYNNEI. V lost 6 bases, J lost 0 bases, and 9 bases stayed unmatched. The CDR3 DNA reads as TGTGCCAGCAGCGAGTACAGGGGGCGAAGCTCCTACGAGCAGTACTTC. Translation gives CASSEYRGRSSYEQYF.

The V and J genes are TRBV5-1 and TRBJ1-4, with 9 bases aligning to TRBD1. Trimming at V came to 4 bases and at J to 4 bases, leaving 5 bases not matched to a gene. Germline lookup yields CDR1 SGHRS and CDR2 YFSETQ. CDR3 length: 15 residues. CDR3 protein: CASSQGQGDNEKLFF. CDR3 in DNA: TGCGCCAGCAGCCAGGGACAGGGCGATAATGAAAAACTGTTTTTT.

V usage is TRBV9 and J usage is TRBJ2-5; 8 bases agree with TRBD1. The germline V gene has CDR1 SGDLS and CDR2 YYNGEE. The CDR3 contains 15 residues. J was trimmed by 5 bases and V by 2 bases; bases with no gene match: 8. In DNA, the CDR3 is TGTGCCAGCAGCGTTACAGGGGGTTCGGTGGAGACCCAGTACTTC. Protein product: CASSVTGGSVETQYF.

The chain recombines TRBV28 with TRBJ2-7, with 8 bases aligning to TRBD2. Trimming took 5 bases from V and 4 from J; bases not matched to a gene: 13. The CDR3 has 16 amino acids. Per germline, CDR1 MDHEN and CDR2 SYDVKM. CDR3 in amino acids: CASSHPRGTRSYEQYF. The CDR3 nucleotides are TGTGCCAGCAGTCACCCCCGAGGGACTAGATCGTACGAGCAGTACTTC.

The chain carries TRBV15 and TRBJ2-1, with D tentatively TRBD2 (6 bases). V shed 1 base and J shed 5 bases, with 15 bases lying between them. In germline, CDR1 is LNHNV, CDR2 YYDKDF (reference sequence). The CDR3 sequence is 16 residues long. The CDR3 protein is CATSRGESVADNEQFF. The CDR3 DNA reads as TGTGCCACCAGCAGAGGGGAATCGGTAGCGGACAATGAGCAGTTCTTC. The whole variable domain, remainder taken from reference TRBV15 and TRBJ2-1, is DAMVIQNPRYQVTQFGKPVTLSCSQTLNHNVMYWYQQKSSQAPKLLFHYYDKDFNNEADTPDNFQSRRPNTSFCFLDIRSPGLGDTAMYLCATSRGESVADNEQFFGPGTRLTVL.

The J gene is TRBJ1-6, the V gene TRBV27; no definite D call. This CDR3 is 15 amino acids long. V lost 6 bases and J 6 bases, leaving 15 bases between the germline ends. Germline-derived CDR1 and CDR2 are MNHEY and SMNVEV (reference sequence). CDR3 nucleotide sequence: TGTGCCAGCAGCGTATCCGGGTCGGGTAATTCACCCCTCCACTTT. It encodes CASSVSGSGNSPLHF.

The V gene is TRBV13, the J gene TRBJ1-5; TRBD1 aligns across 7 bases. The trim removed 5 bases at V and 4 bases at J, leaving 8 bases unmatched. The CDR3 consists of 15 residues. Germline V lookup: CDR1 PRHDT, CDR2 FYEKMQ (reference sequence). This CDR3 reads CASSIRDSVNQPQHF. The CDR3 DNA reads TGTGCCAGCAGCATCCGGGACAGCGTTAATCAGCCCCAGCATTTT.

This clone was recorded many times. The chain links TRBV6-2 or TRBV6-3 to TRBJ1-6; 9 bases map to TRBD1. Germline CDR1 MNHEY, CDR2 SVGEGT. The CDR3 has 18 residues. V shed 6 bases, J shed 7 bases, and the junction held 16 bases outside the gene matches. This CDR3 is CASSPRVRTGAPNSPLHF. The CDR3 bases are TGTGCCAGCAGCCCTCGAGTTCGGACAGGGGCACCGAATTCACCCCTCCACTTT.

This chain links TRBV5-4 with TRBJ1-1; 7 nucleotides match TRBD1. Germline CDR1 SGHNT, CDR2 YYREEE (reference sequence). Trimming at V came to 4 bases and at J to 4 bases, leaving 7 bases not matched to a gene. The CDR3 is made up of 14 amino acids. CDR3 coding DNA: TGTGCCAGCAGCGCTACAGGGGAGACCACTGAAGCTTTCTTT. Protein sequence: CASSATGETTEAFF.

This chain links TRBV7-3 with TRBJ2-7; the match to TRBD1 covers 12 bases. Germline V gene lookup returns CDR1 SGHTA and CDR2 FQGTGA. The CDR3 totals 15 residues. With V trimmed by 5 bases and J by 7 bases, 9 bases remained unmatched. The CDR3 DNA sequence: TGTGCCAGCAGCCCCACCGGGACAGGGGGCCGGGAGCAGTACTTC. This sequence encodes CASSPTGTGGREQYF.

V usage is TRBV3-1 (or the pseudogene TRBV3-2) and J usage is TRBJ2-1, with 15 bases that match TRBD2. The length of the CDR3 is 14 residues. The V gene end was trimmed by 5 bases and the J gene end by 14 bases; junction bases not matched to a gene: 7. The germline gives CDR1 LGHDT, CDR2 YNNKEL (reference sequence). In DNA, the CDR3 is TGTGCCAGCAGCTATGGGACTAGCGGGAGGAAGGAGTTCTTC. Amino acid sequence: CASSYGTSGRKEFF.

V and J are TRBV28 and TRBJ2-5; TRBD1 aligns across 8 bases. V was clipped by 6 bases and J by 5 bases; unmatched bases: 5. The germline CDR1 and CDR2 sequences are MDHEN and SYDVKM. This CDR3 has 13 amino acids. The CDR3 is CASRPGGWETQYF. CDR3 in DNA: TGTGCCAGCAGGCCAGGGGGCTGGGAGACCCAGTACTTC. Full variable domain (rest looked up from reference TRBV28 and TRBJ2-5): DVKVTQSSRYLVKRTGEKVFLECVQDMDHENMFWYRQDPGLGLRLIYFSYDVKMKEKGDIPEGYSVSREKKERFSLILESASTNQTSMYLCASRPGGWETQYFGPGTRLLVL.

Remarks on this clone: The junction does not match germline at one end; this may be a read error. CDR3 sequence (DNA): TGTGCCAGCAGCGGCGGTGGGGCGAAGACCGGGGAGCTGTTTTTT. Translated, it gives CASSGGGAKTGELFF. The V call is TRBV9, the J call TRBJ2-2, with a weak D call TRBD1 (5 bases). The length of the CDR3 is 15 residues. Germline V gene lookup returns CDR1 SGDLS and CDR2 YYNGEE. Complete variable domain (other parts from reference TRBV9 and TRBJ2-2): DSGVTQTPKHLITATGQRVTLRCSPRSGDLSVYWYQQSLDQGLQFLIQYYNGEERAKGNILERFSAQQFPDLHSELNLSSLELGDSALYFCASSGGGAKTGELFFGEGSRLTVL.

The chain links TRBV5-1 to TRBJ2-3; D is perhaps TRBD2 (5 bases). This CDR3 spans 16 amino acids. V was shortened by 0 bases and J by 5 bases, with 16 bases between the two germline ends. From germline, CDR1 is SGHRS and CDR2 YFSETQ. The chain's CDR3 is CASSLADGSGLDTQYF. The DNA for the CDR3 is TGCGCCAGCAGCTTGGCCGACGGCAGCGGATTAGATACGCAGTATTTT.

The chain uses TRBV6-5 and TRBJ2-2, with 7 bases lining up with TRBD1. The CDR3 has 16 amino acids. Looked up from germline, CDR1 is MNHEY and CDR2 is SVGAGI. V was clipped by 0 bases and J by 3 bases; unmatched bases: 4. The CDR3 DNA reads as TGTGCCAGCAGTTACTCGAGAGGGGGCTACACCGGGGAGCTGTTTTTT. Amino acids: CASSYSRGGYTGELFF.

The rearrangement uses TRBV7-2 and TRBJ2-5; 7 nucleotides align to TRBD2. The J segment lost 5 bases and the V segment lost 5 bases, leaving 5 bases of the junction unmatched. Germline CDR1 and CDR2: SGHTA and FQGNSA. This CDR3 has 13 residues. The CDR3 DNA reads as TGTGCCAGCAGCACGGGACTACGGGAGACCCAGTACTTC. Protein product: CASSTGLRETQYF.

The CDR3 nucleotides are TGTGCCAGCAGTGAAAGACAGGCCAATCAGCCCCAGCATTTT. Protein product: CASSERQANQPQHF. The genes are TRBV2 and TRBJ1-5, with D maybe TRBD1 (6 bases). Trimming removed 2 bases from V and 3 bases from J, with 8 bases in between. CDR1 is SNHLY, CDR2 FYNNEI, per germline. The length of the CDR3 is 14 residues.

V and J are TRBV28 and TRBJ2-7; D is ambiguous. V was clipped by 2 bases and J by 0 bases, with 14 bases between them. The CDR3 is 16 amino acids. Germline V gene data show CDR1 as MDHEN and CDR2 as SYDVKM. The CDR3 DNA reads TGTGCCAGCAGTTTAGTCCCAGGTCGTTTCTCCTACGAGCAGTACTTC. Translation: CASSLVPGRFSYEQYF. Full variable domain (outside the CDR3, taken from reference TRBV28 and TRBJ2-7): DVKVTQSSRYLVKRTGEKVFLECVQDMDHENMFWYRQDPGLGLRLIYFSYDVKMKEKGDIPEGYSVSREKKERFSLILESASTNQTSMYLCASSLVPGRFSYEQYFGPGTRLTVT.

The chain joins TRBV5-4 to TRBJ2-7; TRBD1 matches 10 bases. Germline trimming cut 5 bases from V and 0 bases from J; bases unmatched to any gene: 2. Germline CDR1 SGHNT, CDR2 YYREEE (reference sequence). This CDR3 spans 14 amino acids. The CDR3, as DNA: TGTGCCAGCAGTCGACAGGGGGCCTCCTACGAGCAGTACTTC. Protein product: CASSRQGASYEQYF.

J is TRBJ2-1 and V is TRBV19, with 12 bases that match TRBD2. Germline-derived CDR1 and CDR2 are LNHDA and SQIVND (reference sequence). The CDR3 contains 18 residues. Trimming at V came to 0 bases and at J to 4 bases, leaving 7 bases not matched to a gene. CDR3 bases: TGTGCCAGTAGTATAGACGGGCTAGCGGGGGGGTTTTACAATGAGCAGTTCTTC. This encodes CASSIDGLAGGFYNEQFF. The whole variable domain, filled in from reference TRBV19 and TRBJ2-1, reads DGGITQSPKYLFRKEGQNVTLSCEQNLNHDAMYWYRQDPGQGLRLIYYSQIVNDFQKGDIAEGYSVSREKKESFPLTVTSAQKNPTAFYLCASSIDGLAGGFYNEQFFGPGTRLTVL.

The chain carries TRBV5-1 and TRBJ1-5; 7 bases map to TRBD1. After removal of 8 bases from V and 2 bases from J, the junction contained 10 bases not matched to a gene. Germline CDR1 reads SGHRS; CDR2 reads YFSETQ. This CDR3 contains 15 residues. CDR3 amino acids: CARREQGLCNQPQHF. Here the CDR3 DNA reads TGCGCCAGGAGGGAACAGGGGCTTTGCAATCAGCCCCAGCATTTT.

The chain carries TRBV18 and TRBJ2-2; TRBD1 agrees at 7 bases. The CDR3 consists of 14 residues. Trimming cost V 5 bases and J 6 bases; bases outside gene matches: 6. Germline V lookup: CDR1 KGHSH, CDR2 LQKENI. The CDR3, as DNA: TGTGCCAGCTCAGAAGAAGGACAGGCCGGGGAGCTGTTTTTT. Its protein is CASSEEGQAGELFF.

The chain combines TRBV7-8 with TRBJ1-2; 9 bases match TRBD1. Germline CDR1 and CDR2: SGHVS and FQNEAQ. Unmatched junction bases numbered 19, after V lost 5 bases and J lost 6 bases. The CDR3 totals 18 residues. CDR3 amino acids: CASSRTRTTGGNRNGYTF. DNA of the CDR3: TGTGCCAGCAGCCGCACGCGGACTACAGGGGGCAACCGGAATGGCTACACCTTC.

This chain joins TRBV6-6 and TRBJ1-1; D perhaps matches TRBD1 (5 bases). V lost 5 bases, J lost 2 bases, and 15 bases lay in between. Germline V gene lookup returns CDR1 MNHNY and CDR2 SVGAGI (reference sequence). The CDR3 covers 15 residues. As DNA, the CDR3 is TGTGCCAGCAGTCCGCCGACAGCTGCAAACACTGAAGCTTTCTTT. It yields the protein CASSPPTAANTEAFF.